This TCR beta chain is from a study of OX40 agonist ivuxolimab in advanced cancers. Sequencing used immunoSEQ multiplex PCR; TCRdb keeps in-frame clones, though not all of them. The sample gives under 100,000 clones, 90% of which show up once; around 0.15% is in the top ten. The length of the CDR3 is 13 residues. CDR1 is SGHTA, CDR2 FQGNSA, per germline. V was trimmed by 4 bases and J by 4 bases, leaving 8 bases between them. Enrollment shut out patients with autoimmune disease history or systemic immunosuppression. The sample here was CD4+ or CD8+ T cells sorted from blood, taken in a trial of the OX40 agonist ivuxolimab. The rearrangement joins TRBV7-2 to TRBJ1-5, with D possibly TRBD1 on 5 matching bases. The receptor comes from an adult with an advanced solid tumor such as melanoma, head and neck, liver or kidney cancer. The CDR3 DNA reads as TGTGCCAGCAGCTCTCAGGGTAATCAGCCCCAGCATTTT. The encoded protein is CASSSQGNQPQHF.